The sequence of this T cell receptor beta chain was determined in a study of shared clonotypes between healthy human individuals. For this clone: Its specificity is unknown.

General study findings and limits: An effect of sequencing depth on clonotype sharing among donors was expected.

Generated by immunoSEQ multiplex PCR, the TCRdb table keeps only in-frame clones and is missing some. The table shows around 100,000 clones, with 65% to 75% occurring only once. Germline V lookup: CDR1 MNHEY, CDR2 SVGAGI. CDR3 length: 15 residues. Trimming took off 6 bases at V and 3 bases at J, with 17 bases between the two ends. The chain employs TRBV6-5 and TRBJ1-1; tentative D call: TRBD1 (5 bases). Sequenced: memory CD8+ T cells sorted from blood. Subset: CD45RO+ cells pooled with CCR7-negative TemRA cells. The clonotype originates from a woman aged 25 to 39 in good health. Written as DNA, the CDR3 is TGTGCCAGCAGACAAAACCAGGGCTGGTACACTGAAGCTTTCTTT. Its protein is CASRQNQGWYTEAFF.